The rows below give T cell receptor beta chains drawn from one sample of a study of metastatic and nonmetastatic thyroid tumors. TCRdb re-called the PCR reads with MiXCR. This table has roughly 20,000 clones, about a third appearing once. The specimen was tumor tissue. Source of these receptors: a female donor with papillary thyroid cancer or a benign thyroid nodule (not recorded which). Some clones in this sample may be carry-over from other donors' samples. Both conserved end residues are part of each CDR3. Each record gives: V gene, D gene, clone size, J gene, CDR3 DNA, CDR3 protein. A D gene is named only where the DNA matches it firmly. Some rows mark clone size as missing; the rest say once, few, many or name a class of expanded clone.

TRBV6-1	.	few	TRBJ2-6	TGTGCCAGCGGCAGGGGTAGGGCCTCTGGGGCCAACGTCCTGACTTTC	CASGRGRASGANVLTF
TRBV28	.	many	TRBJ2-2	TGTGCCAGCACCCACAGGGATTTCACCGGGGAGCTGTTTTTT	CASTHRDFTGELFF
TRBV28	TRBD1	many	TRBJ1-1	TGTGCCAGCAGTCCTCCGGACAGGGCAGCTTTCTTT	CASSPPDRAAFF
TRBV19	.	many	TRBJ2-1	TGTGCCAGCACAGGGGGCGCGGGGGGGGAGCAGTTCTTC	CASTGGAGGEQFF
TRBV18	.	.	TRBJ1-4	TGTGCCAGCTCACCCGAGGGACTGGCGGGTGAAAAACTGTTTTTT	CASSPEGLAGEKLFF
TRBV6-1	TRBD1	few	TRBJ1-2	TGTGCCAGCAAACCGGGACAGGGTGACTATGGCTACACCTTC	CASKPGQGDYGYTF
TRBV12-3/TRBV12-4	.	few	TRBJ2-7	.	CASSLGTGLRAVLRDF
TRBV20-1	.	.	TRBJ2-7	TGCAGTGCTAGAGGCCGCGGGGGCCTCTTTTACGAGCAGTACTTC	CSARGRGGLFYEQYF
TRBV5-1	.	.	TRBJ2-1	TGCGCCAGCAGCTTGGGACAGGCCCCCTACAATGAGCAGTTCTTC	CASSLGQAPYNEQFF
TRBV6-2/TRBV6-3	TRBD2	.	TRBJ2-3	TGTGCCAGCACACTAGCGGGAGTTATAACAGATACGCAGTATTTT	CASTLAGVITDTQYF
TRBV27	.	.	TRBJ2-3	TGTGCCAGCAGTTTGGTCAACCCAACCTTTGATACGCAGTATTTT	CASSLVNPTFDTQYF
TRBV7-9	TRBD1	.	TRBJ1-6	TGTGCCAGCAGCTTAGGGGACAGGGTGGACTCACCCTTCCACTTT	CASSLGDRVDSPFHF
TRBV10-1	.	medium-sized	TRBJ2-5	TGCGCCAGCAGTGTGAATGACCAAGAGACCCAGTACTTC	CASSVNDQETQYF
TRBV28	.	.	TRBJ1-2	TGTGCCAGCAGTTTAGATAACTATGGCTACACCTTC	CASSLDNYGYTF
TRBV28	.	few	TRBJ2-7	TGTGCCAGCAGTTATGAAGGATTTCAGTATGAGCAGTACTTC	CASSYEGFQYEQYF
TRBV12-3/TRBV12-4	TRBD2	few	TRBJ2-1	TGTGCCAGCGGGCCTGGCGGGAGGGTATATGAGCAGTTCTTC	CASGPGGRVYEQFF
TRBV30	.	.	TRBJ2-6	TGTGCCTTGAGAACAGGGATGTCCGGGGCCAACGTCCTGACTTTC	CALRTGMSGANVLTF
TRBV12-3/TRBV12-4	.	few	TRBJ2-7	TGTGCCAGCAGTTTAGCGGGCGGCTCCTACGAGCAGTACTTC	CASSLAGGSYEQYF
TRBV6-1	.	few	TRBJ1-6	TGTGCCAGCAGTAAAACGACCGGCCCGGGGGGGCCCCTCCACTTT	CASSKTTGPGGPLHF
TRBV5-1	TRBD2	.	TRBJ2-2	TGCGCCAGCAGCCGTATAGCGGGAACCGTCGGGGAGCTGTTTTTT	CASSRIAGTVGELFF
TRBV7-1	TRBD2	.	TRBJ2-1	TGTGCCAGCAGCTCACCGGGACTAGCTGTTATATACTCCTACAATGAGCAGTTCTTC	CASSSPGLAVIYSYNEQFF
TRBV11-2	TRBD1	once	TRBJ2-7	TGTGCCAGCAGCCACGGGACAGGCTCCTACGAGCAGTACTTC	CASSHGTGSYEQYF